This T cell receptor beta chain was identified during a study of OX40 agonist ivuxolimab in advanced cancers. Sequenced by immunoSEQ multiplex PCR; TCRdb stores in-frame clones only, minus some. The table includes 60,000 to 100,000 clones, roughly 80% detected once. J gave up 6 bases and V 4 bases, and 4 bases lay outside the gene matches. Germline V gene sequence: CDR1 MDHEN, CDR2 SYDVKM. This CDR3 region has 14 residues. Specimen: CD4+ or CD8+ T cells sorted from blood, collected in a trial of the OX40 agonist ivuxolimab. The receptor comes from an adult with an advanced solid tumor such as melanoma, head and neck, liver or kidney cancer. The V call is TRBV28, the J call TRBJ1-1, with 11 bases matching TRBD1. The CDR3: CASSWTGGSPEAFF. The CDR3 nucleotides read TGTGCCAGCAGTTGGACAGGGGGCTCCCCTGAAGCTTTCTTT.